A selection of T cell receptor beta chains follows, all from one sample in a study of circulating and synovial CD4+ cells in juvenile arthritis. Only in-frame clones appear in the TCRdb table, and some are missing; sequencing was by immunoSEQ multiplex PCR. The sample contains roughly 32,000 clones, about 95% of which appear only once. Input material: CD4+ T cells from blood. Receptor source: a human donor with juvenile idiopathic arthritis. Each CDR3 is given with its conserved first and last residue. A D gene is named only where the DNA matches it firmly. Clone sizes are given selectively: once, few, many, or a class where the clone is expanded.

TRBJ2-7 TRBV14 12 few . CASSQGQGEQYF TGTGCCAGCAGCCAAGGGCAGGGAGAGCAGTACTTC
TRBJ2-7 TRBV20-1 11 . . CSARKEYEQYF TGCAGTGCTAGAAAGGAGTACGAGCAGTACTTC
TRBJ1-6 TRBV10-3 14 . TRBD1 CAIRGTGTNSPLHF TGTGCCATCAGAGGGACAGGAACTAATTCACCCCTCCACTTT
TRBJ1-4 TRBV10-3 15 . TRBD1 CAISPRTGRHEKLFF TGTGCCATCAGCCCAAGGACAGGGCGACATGAAAAACTGTTTTTT
TRBJ2-1 TRBV6-5 15 . TRBD2 CASSPRLAGRNEQFF TGTGCCAGCAGTCCACGACTAGCGGGAAGGAATGAGCAGTTCTTC
TRBJ1-5 TRBV7-9 13 . . CASSTSRDQPQHF TGTGCCAGCAGCACTAGTCGGGATCAGCCCCAGCATTTT
TRBJ2-3 TRBV19 12 once . CASSIRGDTQYF TGTGCCAGTAGTATTCGGGGAGATACGCAGTATTTT
TRBJ2-3 TRBV19 13 . . CASSMGFTDTQYF TGTGCCAGTAGTATGGGCTTCACAGATACGCAGTATTTT
TRBJ2-2 TRBV29-1 14 . TRBD1 CSAMGQGNTGELFF TGCAGCGCCATGGGACAGGGGAACACCGGGGAGCTGTTTTTT
TRBJ1-6 TRBV19 14 . TRBD1 CASTYRGQGSPLHF TGTGCCAGTACTTACAGGGGGCAAGGTTCACCCCTCCACTTT
TRBJ2-7 TRBV7-9 14 . . CASSLEVGPYEQYF TGTGCCAGCAGCTTAGAGGTGGGGCCATACGAGCAGTACTTC
TRBJ2-7 TRBV7-3 15 . TRBD2 CASSLRAGVDYEQYF TGTGCCAGCAGCTTAAGAGCGGGGGTCGACTACGAGCAGTACTTC
TRBJ1-1 TRBV18 13 . . CASSLQGLAEAFF TGTGCCAGCTCACTACAGGGTCTCGCCGAAGCTTTCTTT
TRBJ2-1 TRBV28 13 . . CATRTGNYNEQFF TGTGCCACCCGTACAGGGAATTACAATGAGCAGTTCTTC
TRBJ2-5 TRBV5-4 13 . . CASSFSIRETQYF TGTGCCAGCAGCTTCTCAATTCGGGAGACCCAGTACTTC
TRBJ2-7 TRBV28 15 . TRBD1 CASSLSRTGPPEQYF TGTGCCAGCAGTTTATCCAGGACAGGGCCCCCGGAGCAGTACTTC
TRBJ2-1 TRBV28 12 once . CASSSPGREQFF TGTGCCAGCAGTTCGCCGGGGAGAGAGCAGTTCTTC
TRBJ2-6 TRBV19 18 . . CASSIGGPGLSGANVLTF TGTGCCAGTAGTATAGGGGGCCCGGGACTCTCTGGGGCCAACGTCCTGACTTTC
TRBJ2-1 TRBV10-1 16 once TRBD2 CASSGGGVNSYNEQFF TGCGCCAGCAGCGGCGGGGGGGTGAACTCCTACAATGAGCAGTTCTTC
TRBJ2-7 TRBV4-2 17 . . CASSQYRDSSSSYEQYF TGTGCCAGCAGCCAGTACCGGGACTCTTCTAGCTCCTACGAGCAGTACTTC
TRBJ1-1 TRBV19 13 . . CASMGERDTEAFF TGTGCCAGTATGGGAGAGAGGGACACTGAAGCTTTCTTT
TRBJ2-1 TRBV27 16 . . CASTEGRRGNHNEQFF TGTGCCAGCACGGAAGGTCGAAGGGGGAACCACAATGAGCAGTTCTTC
TRBJ2-7 TRBV5-4 14 . TRBD2 CASRTGVAGDEQYF TGTGCCAGCAGGACCGGGGTAGCGGGGGACGAGCAGTACTTC
TRBJ1-3 TRBV2 16 . . CASSIRQAGSGNTIYF TGTGCCAGCAGTATTCGACAGGCCGGCTCTGGAAACACCATATATTTT
TRBJ1-5 TRBV7-8 15 . . CASSLVRGDNQPQHF TGTGCCAGCAGCTTAGTTCGCGGGGACAATCAGCCCCAGCATTTT
TRBJ2-2 TRBV21-1 20 . . CASKPSKLLAGGPNTGELFF TGTGCCAGCAAACCAAGTAAATTATTAGCGGGGGGGCCGAACACCGGGGAGCTGTTTTTT
TRBJ2-3 TRBV6-1 14 . . CASSETTGRDTQYF TGTGCCAGCAGTGAGACGACAGGAAGGGATACGCAGTATTTT
TRBJ2-1 TRBV9 16 . TRBD2 CASSSMSGGASNEQFF TGTGCCAGCAGCTCTATGAGCGGGGGGGCGTCCAATGAGCAGTTCTTC
TRBJ2-3 TRBV9 18 . TRBD2 CASSVGLAGFTSTDTQYF TGTGCCAGCAGCGTAGGACTAGCGGGGTTTACTAGCACAGATACGCAGTATTTT
TRBJ1-1 TRBV5-5 15 . TRBD1 CASSASRGEDTEAFF TGTGCCAGCAGCGCTTCCAGGGGGGAGGACACTGAAGCTTTCTTT
TRBJ2-1 TRBV30 12 . . CAWKAEYNEQFF TGTGCCTGGAAGGCGGAGTACAATGAGCAGTTCTTC
TRBJ2-1 TRBV6-6 12 . TRBD1 CASSPGGNEQFF TGTGCCAGCAGCCCAGGGGGAAATGAGCAGTTCTTC
TRBJ2-5 TRBV15 17 . TRBD2 CATSRESSWGGSETQYF TGTGCCACCAGCAGAGAGTCAAGTTGGGGGGGTTCAGAGACCCAGTACTTC
TRBJ2-2 TRBV10-1 14 . . CASSANLRAGELFF TGCGCCAGCAGTGCCAACCTTCGCGCAGGGGAGCTGTTTTTT
TRBJ2-3 TRBV11-3 17 . TRBD2 CASSARTSGSGLDTQYF TGTGCCAGCAGCGCGCGGACTAGCGGGAGTGGATTAGATACGCAGTATTTT
TRBJ2-2 TRBV5-4 12 . TRBD1 CASSWDSGELFF TGTGCCAGCAGCTGGGACAGCGGGGAGCTGTTTTTT
TRBJ2-7 TRBV5-1 15 . TRBD1 CASSLDRGLFYEQYF TGCGCCAGCAGCTTGGACAGGGGGTTGTTCTACGAGCAGTACTTC
TRBJ2-2 TRBV5-1 14 . TRBD1 CASSRQGITGELFF TGCGCCAGCAGTCGACAGGGCATTACCGGGGAGCTGTTTTTT
TRBJ1-3 TRBV12-5 18 . . CASGLRKQENFSGNTIYF TGTGCTAGTGGTTTGAGAAAACAGGAGAATTTCTCTGGAAACACCATATATTTT
TRBJ1-2 TRBV19 15 . TRBD1 CASSLQDRVLYGYTF TGTGCCAGTAGCCTCCAGGACAGGGTTCTCTATGGCTACACCTTC